A single sample is the source of the 22 T cell receptor beta chains below, sequenced in a study of T cells after yellow fever vaccination. TCRdb reanalysed the 5' RACE reads using MiXCR and keeps one entry per CDR3 protein. This table has some 220,000 distinct CDR3 sequences, approximately 3.2% appearing once. The sample consisted of CD4+ T cells sorted from PBMCs, taken 10 days after the yellow fever booster vaccination. Receptor source: a man aged 18 to 29 who received the YFV17D yellow fever vaccine.

Concerning this clonotype itself: This sequence may be a read error, since a much larger clone differs from it by one base. This chain connects TRBV27 to TRBJ1-2, with D perhaps TRBD1 (6 bases). Germline V CDR1 and CDR2: MNHEY, SMNVEV (reference sequence). The CDR3 sequence is 14 residues long. The CDR3 DNA follows: TGTGCCAGCAGTCCGGACACAATCAGGGGTGGCTACGCCTTC. The encoded protein is CASSPDTIRGGYAF.

This clonotype was observed at least ten times. J is TRBJ2-7 and V is TRBV20-1, with 12 bases that match TRBD2. The length of the CDR3 is 14 residues. J was trimmed by 1 base and V by 5 bases; bases with no gene match: 3. Germline CDR1 is DFQATT and CDR2 is SNEGSKA (reference sequence). The CDR3 region is CSALAGGLSYEQYV. CDR3 in DNA: TGCAGTGCTCTAGCGGGGGGGCTTTCCTACGAGCAGTACGTC.

This clonotype was picked up many times. The V and J genes are TRBV5-1 and TRBJ1-1, with D unresolved. Germline V gene data show CDR1 as SGHRS and CDR2 as YFSETQ. The CDR3 totals 17 residues. Between the trimmed V and J ends, which lost 3 bases and 1 base, there was a span of 19 bases. In DNA form, the CDR3 reads TGCGCCAGCAGCTCGGCTTATGACGGGGTTCAGAACACTGAAGCTTTCTTT. This encodes CASSSAYDGVQNTEAFF.

This clonotype has more than one count but fewer than ten. The chain couples TRBV7-2 to TRBJ2-5, with 7 bases aligning to TRBD2. The germline V gene encodes CDR1 SGHTA and CDR2 FQGNSA. The junction had 10 bases not matched to a gene; V was cut back by 11 bases and J by 1 base. The CDR3 runs to 14 residues. The CDR3 nucleotides are TGTGCCTCCTGTTCCCAGCGGGGCCAAGAGACCCAGTACTTC. Translation gives CASCSQRGQETQYF.

This clonotype has ten or more counts. J is TRBJ2-1 and V is TRBV5-6, with 12 bases matching TRBD2. Trimming at V came to 0 bases and at J to 9 bases, leaving 4 bases not matched to a gene. CDR3 length equals 15 residues. Germline V CDR1 and CDR2: SGHDT, YYEEEE. Written as DNA, the CDR3 is TGTGCCAGCAGCTTGGGACTAGCGGGGGTACCTGAGCAGTTCTTC. Translated, it gives CASSLGLAGVPEQFF.

A few counts support this clonotype. The chain employs TRBV15 and TRBJ2-5; 8 bases map to TRBD1. CDR1 is LNHNV and CDR2 is YYDKDF in the germline V gene (reference sequence). V gave up 0 bases and J gave up 12 bases; unmatched junction bases: 6. This CDR3 spans 13 amino acids. The CDR3 sequence: CATSRDGQGAKYF. The CDR3 DNA is TGTGCCACCAGCAGAGATGGGCAGGGGGCTAAGTACTTC.

The table lists this clonotype with many counts. V usage is TRBV7-2 and J usage is TRBJ1-5; D not resolved. The V and J ends lost 2 bases and 4 bases respectively, with 9 bases between them. CDR3 length equals 14 residues. Germline V CDR1 and CDR2: SGHTA, FQGNSA. CDR3 residues: CASSLQVGNQPQHF. The CDR3 DNA is TGTGCCAGCAGCTTACAGGTTGGAAATCAGCCCCAGCATTTT.

This rearrangement joins TRBV10-3 to TRBJ1-4, with TRBD1 matching over 12 bases. Germline CDR1 ENHRY, CDR2 SYGVKD. This CDR3 contains 17 residues. The V gene end was trimmed by 0 bases and the J gene end by 8 bases; junction bases not matched to a gene: 7. The CDR3 is CAISESRDRGRREKLFF. The CDR3 DNA sequence: TGTGCCATCAGTGAGTCTAGGGACAGGGGGCGTCGAGAAAAACTGTTTTTT.

This clonotype was recorded many times. This chain uses TRBV20-1 with TRBJ1-4, with D perhaps TRBD1 (5 bases). The V and J ends lost 3 bases and 5 bases respectively, with 10 bases between them. The CDR3 length is 13 residues. The germline V gene encodes CDR1 DFQATT and CDR2 SNEGSKA (reference sequence). The CDR3 sequence: CSASHGDNEKLFF. For the CDR3, the DNA is TGCAGTGCTAGTCACGGGGACAATGAAAAACTGTTTTTT.

The table lists this clonotype with a few counts. V and J are TRBV5-1 and TRBJ2-3, with D hard to call. Germline V gene data show CDR1 as SGHRS and CDR2 as YFSETQ. This CDR3 contains 12 residues. The V gene lost 5 bases and the J gene lost 7 bases, with 11 bases spanning the gap. The CDR3 here is CASSSTRNTQYF. Written as DNA, the CDR3 is TGCGCCAGCAGTTCGACAAGAAATACGCAGTATTTT.

This clonotype was recorded a few times. The V call is TRBV5-1, the J call TRBJ2-1, with D tentatively TRBD2 (6 bases). CDR1 SGHRS and CDR2 YFSETQ come from the germline V gene. With 7 bases removed from V and 10 bases from J, the gap between germline ends came to 21 bases. The CDR3 runs to 14 residues. The CDR3 protein is CASGLDYFLGEQFF. The CDR3 nucleotides read TGCGCCAGCGGATTGGACTATTTCCTCGGGGAGCAGTTCTTC.

This clonotype was detected many times. The chain employs TRBV28 and TRBJ2-2; no definite D call. This CDR3 has 11 residues. Germline V gives CDR1 MDHEN, CDR2 SYDVKM. V gave up 3 bases and J gave up 8 bases, with 4 bases separating them. In nucleotides, the CDR3 is TGTGCCAGCAGTTTTACAGGGGAGCTGTTTTTT. Translating it yields CASSFTGELFF.

The chain links TRBV6-1 to TRBJ2-1, with D perhaps TRBD1 or TRBD2 (5 bases each). The CDR3 consists of 18 residues. V lost 10 bases to trimming and J lost 5 bases, with 30 bases between them. Germline V gene data show CDR1 as MNHNS and CDR2 as SASEGT. CDR3 DNA sequence: TGTGCCACCCAGAAAGGATCGGGGAGCAGGGATGGAAACAATGAGCAGTTCTTC. Translated: CATQKGSGSRDGNNEQFF.

This clonotype was detected ten times or more. The chain carries TRBV10-3 and TRBJ2-5, with D perhaps matching TRBD1 (6 bases). Trimming pared 6 bases from V and 5 bases from J, leaving 13 bases between. This CDR3 region has 13 residues. Germline CDR1 is ENHRY and CDR2 is SYGVKD. The CDR3 DNA sequence: TGTGCCATCAGAGGACAGTTGGGTGAGACCCAGTACTTC. It translates to CAIRGQLGETQYF.

The rearrangement uses TRBV5-1 and TRBJ1-6; a possible D gene is TRBD1 (6 bases). CDR1 is SGHRS and CDR2 is YFSETQ in the germline V gene. Trimming removed 0 bases at V and 3 bases at J, with 10 bases between. This CDR3 is 16 amino acids long. The CDR3 protein is CASSLAQDSYNSPLHF. The DNA for the CDR3 is TGCGCCAGCAGCTTGGCACAGGACAGCTATAATTCACCCCTCCACTTT.

This chain connects TRBV7-3 to TRBJ2-1, with D tentatively TRBD1 (6 bases). The V and J ends lost 2 bases and 5 bases respectively, with 16 bases between them. The CDR3 extends over 16 amino acids. Germline lookup yields CDR1 SGHTA and CDR2 FQGTGA. The CDR3 nucleotides read TGTGCCAGCAGCTTATGGGACGGGAAGGGGGACAATGAGCAGTTCTTC. Its translation: CASSLWDGKGDNEQFF.

The V gene is TRBV20-1, the J gene TRBJ2-7; weak D call: TRBD2 (6 bases). The V and J ends lost 5 bases and 5 bases respectively, with 22 bases between them. CDR3 length equals 15 residues. Germline CDR1 reads DFQATT; CDR2 reads SNEGSKA (reference sequence). The CDR3 coding sequence is TGCAGTGCTGAGACCCCGGGACTCCGGGGCGACGAGCAGTACTTC. Its protein is CSAETPGLRGDEQYF.

This clonotype appeared many times. This chain joins TRBV7-3 and TRBJ2-5; no clear D. The germline gives CDR1 SGHTA, CDR2 FQGTGA. The V end was cut by 4 bases, the J end by 4 bases, with 10 bases between. The CDR3 has 13 residues. The CDR3 nucleotides read TGTGCCAGCAGCTGGACGGCAGGAGAGACCCAGTACTTC. Residues: CASSWTAGETQYF.

At least ten counts were recorded for this clonotype. This chain links TRBV5-1 with TRBJ1-2; D remains ambiguous. V was cut by 4 bases and J by 2 bases, with 12 bases left in between. Germline V lookup: CDR1 SGHRS, CDR2 YFSETQ. The CDR3 runs 14 residues. CDR3 bases: TGCGCCAGCAGCCCTGGGGATACAAACTATGGCTACACCTTC. Amino acids: CASSPGDTNYGYTF. Full variable domain (rest looked up from reference TRBV5-1 and TRBJ1-2): KAGVTQTPRYLIKTRGQQVTLSCSPISGHRSVSWYQQTPGQGLQFLFEYFSETQRNKGNFPGRFSGRQFSNSRSEMNVSTLELGDSALYLCASSPGDTNYGYTFGSGTRLTVV.

This clonotype was seen ten or more times. This chain uses TRBV12-3 or TRBV12-4 with TRBJ1-5, with 7 positions matching TRBD1. V trimming: 2 bases; J trimming: 6 bases; junction bases outside the gene matches: 4. This CDR3 comprises 14 residues. The CDR3 DNA follows: TGTGCCAGCAGTTTAACAGGGGAGGGTCAGCCCCAGCATTTT. It is translated as CASSLTGEGQPQHF.

Ten or more counts support this clonotype. The chain combines TRBV5-1 with TRBJ2-3; tentatively, D is TRBD2 (5 bases). Trimming took 0 bases from V and 2 from J, leaving 10 bases between them. Germline loops: CDR1 SGHRS, CDR2 YFSETQ. This CDR3 spans 15 amino acids. The CDR3 DNA follows: TGCGCCAGCAGCTTGGTGGCGGACTCCACAGATACGCAGTATTTT. Encoded protein: CASSLVADSTDTQYF.

This clonotype was counted between two and nine times. This chain connects TRBV5-4 to TRBJ1-1; D unclear. Germline V gene sequence: CDR1 SGHNT, CDR2 YYREEE (reference sequence). The V end was cut by 4 bases, the J end by 0 bases, with 10 bases between. This CDR3 has 14 amino acids. CDR3 nucleotide sequence: TGTGCCAGCAGCCCCCACGGTATGAACACTGAAGCTTTCTTT. Residues: CASSPHGMNTEAFF.